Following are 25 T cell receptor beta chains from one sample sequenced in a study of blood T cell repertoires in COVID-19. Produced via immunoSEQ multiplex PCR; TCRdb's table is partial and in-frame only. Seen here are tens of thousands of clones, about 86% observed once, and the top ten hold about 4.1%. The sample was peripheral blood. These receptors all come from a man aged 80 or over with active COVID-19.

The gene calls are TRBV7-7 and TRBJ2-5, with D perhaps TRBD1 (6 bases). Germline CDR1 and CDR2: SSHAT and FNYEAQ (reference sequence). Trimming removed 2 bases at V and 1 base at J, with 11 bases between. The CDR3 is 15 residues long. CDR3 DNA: TGTGCCAGCAGCTTAAATAGACAGGCCCAAGAGACCCAGTACTTC. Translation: CASSLNRQAQETQYF. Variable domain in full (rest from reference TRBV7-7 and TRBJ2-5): GAGVSQSPRYKVTKRGQDVTLRCDPISSHATLYWYQQALGQGPEFLTYFNYEAQPDKSGLPSDRFSAERPEGSISTLTIQRTEQRDSAMYRCASSLNRQAQETQYFGPGTRLLVL.

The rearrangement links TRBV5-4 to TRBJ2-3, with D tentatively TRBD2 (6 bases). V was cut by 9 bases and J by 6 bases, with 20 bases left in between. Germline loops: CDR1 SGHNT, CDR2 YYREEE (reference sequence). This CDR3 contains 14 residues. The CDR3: CATIADTKGDTQYF. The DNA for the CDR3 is TGTGCCACCATAGCGGATACCAAGGGGGATACGCAGTATTTT.

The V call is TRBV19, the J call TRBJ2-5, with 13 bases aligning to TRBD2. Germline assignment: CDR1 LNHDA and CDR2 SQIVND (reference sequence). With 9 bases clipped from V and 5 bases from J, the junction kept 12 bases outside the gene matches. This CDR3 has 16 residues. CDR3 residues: CASATWTSGSFETQYF. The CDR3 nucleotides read TGTGCCAGCGCCACCTGGACTAGCGGGAGCTTTGAGACCCAGTACTTC.

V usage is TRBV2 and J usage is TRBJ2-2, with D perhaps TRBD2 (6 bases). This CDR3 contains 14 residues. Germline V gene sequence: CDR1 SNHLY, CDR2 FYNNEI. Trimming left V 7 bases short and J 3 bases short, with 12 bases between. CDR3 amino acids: CASKVERDTGELFF. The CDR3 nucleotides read TGTGCCAGCAAGGTAGAGCGGGACACCGGGGAGCTGTTTTTT. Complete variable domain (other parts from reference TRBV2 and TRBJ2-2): EPEVTQTPSHQVTQMGQEVILRCVPISNHLYFYWYRQILGQKVEFLVSFYNNEISEKSEIFDDQFSVERPDGSNFTLKIRSTKLEDSAMYFCASKVERDTGELFFGEGSRLTVL.

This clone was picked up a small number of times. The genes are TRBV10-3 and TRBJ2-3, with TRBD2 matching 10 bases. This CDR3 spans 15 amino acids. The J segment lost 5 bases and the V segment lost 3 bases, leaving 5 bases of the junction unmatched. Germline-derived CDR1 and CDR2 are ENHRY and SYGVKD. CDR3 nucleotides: TGTGCCATCAGTGATTTAGCGGGAGGTGGAGATACGCAGTATTTT. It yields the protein CAISDLAGGGDTQYF.

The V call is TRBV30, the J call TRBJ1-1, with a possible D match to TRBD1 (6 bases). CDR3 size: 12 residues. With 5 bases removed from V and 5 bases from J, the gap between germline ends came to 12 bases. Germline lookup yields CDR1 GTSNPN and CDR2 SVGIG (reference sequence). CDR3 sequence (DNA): TGTGCCTGGCGGGGGGCGCGGACTGAAGCTTTCTTT. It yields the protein CAWRGARTEAFF.

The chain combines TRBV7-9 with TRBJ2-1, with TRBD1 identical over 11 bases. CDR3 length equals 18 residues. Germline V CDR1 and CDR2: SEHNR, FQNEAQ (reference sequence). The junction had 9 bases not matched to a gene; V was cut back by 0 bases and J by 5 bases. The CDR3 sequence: CASSLANYGTGGHNEQFF. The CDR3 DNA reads TGTGCCAGCAGCTTAGCGAACTACGGGACAGGGGGGCACAATGAGCAGTTCTTC. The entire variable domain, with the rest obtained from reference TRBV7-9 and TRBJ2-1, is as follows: DTGVSQNPRHKITKRGQNVTFRCDPISEHNRLYWYRQTLGQGPEFLTYFQNEAQLEKSRLLSDRFSAERPKGSFSTLEIQRTEQGDSAMYLCASSLANYGTGGHNEQFFGPGTRLTVL.

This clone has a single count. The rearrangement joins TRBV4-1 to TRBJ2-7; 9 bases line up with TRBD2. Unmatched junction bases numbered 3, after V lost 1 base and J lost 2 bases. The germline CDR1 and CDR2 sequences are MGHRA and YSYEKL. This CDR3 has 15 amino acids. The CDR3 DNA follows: TGCGCCAGCAGCCAAGCTAGCGGGACCCCCTACGAGCAGTACTTC. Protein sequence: CASSQASGTPYEQYF.

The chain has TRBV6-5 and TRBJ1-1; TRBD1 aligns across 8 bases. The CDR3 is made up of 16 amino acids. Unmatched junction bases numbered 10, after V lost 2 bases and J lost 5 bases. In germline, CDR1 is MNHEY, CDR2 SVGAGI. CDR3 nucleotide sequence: TGTGCCAGCAGTTACCGTCAAACAGGGGGAATGACTGAAGCTTTCTTT. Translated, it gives CASSYRQTGGMTEAFF.

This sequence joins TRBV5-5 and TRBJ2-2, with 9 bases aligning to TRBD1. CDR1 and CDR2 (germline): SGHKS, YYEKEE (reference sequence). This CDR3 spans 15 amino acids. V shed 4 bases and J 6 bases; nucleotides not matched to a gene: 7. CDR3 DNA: TGTGCCAGCAGCCCCCGGGACAGGGAATCCGGGGAGCTGTTTTTT. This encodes CASSPRDRESGELFF.

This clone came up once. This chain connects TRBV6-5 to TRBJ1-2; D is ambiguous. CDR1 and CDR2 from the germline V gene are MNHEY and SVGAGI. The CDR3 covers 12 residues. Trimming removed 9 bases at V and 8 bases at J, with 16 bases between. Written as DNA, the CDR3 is TGTGCCAGTACCAAGTATTCGGGAGGCTACACCTTC. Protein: CASTKYSGGYTF.

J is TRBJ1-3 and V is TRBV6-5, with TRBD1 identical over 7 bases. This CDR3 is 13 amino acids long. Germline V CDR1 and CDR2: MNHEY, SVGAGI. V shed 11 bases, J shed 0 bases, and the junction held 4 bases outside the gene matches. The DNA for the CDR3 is TGTGCCGCCCAGGGGGTCTCTGGAAACACCATATATTTT. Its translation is CAAQGVSGNTIYF.

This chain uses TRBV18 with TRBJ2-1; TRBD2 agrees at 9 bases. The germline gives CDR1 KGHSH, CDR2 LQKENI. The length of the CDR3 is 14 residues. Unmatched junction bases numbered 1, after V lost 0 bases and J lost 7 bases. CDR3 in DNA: TGTGCCAGCTCACCACCTAGCGGGAGAAATGAGCAGTTCTTC. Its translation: CASSPPSGRNEQFF. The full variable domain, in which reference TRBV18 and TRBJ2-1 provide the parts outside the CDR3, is NAGVMQNPRHLVRRRGQEARLRCSPMKGHSHVYWYRQLPEEGLKFMVYLQKENIIDESGMPKERFSAEFPKEGPSILRIQQVVRGDSAAYFCASSPPSGRNEQFFGPGTRLTVL.

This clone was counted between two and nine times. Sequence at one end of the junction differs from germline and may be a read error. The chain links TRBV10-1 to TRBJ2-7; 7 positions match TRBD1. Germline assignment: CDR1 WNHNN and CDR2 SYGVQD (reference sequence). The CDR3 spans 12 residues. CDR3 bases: TGCGCCAGCAGAAAAGACAGGGAAAGCCCTAACTTC. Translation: CASRKDRESPNF.

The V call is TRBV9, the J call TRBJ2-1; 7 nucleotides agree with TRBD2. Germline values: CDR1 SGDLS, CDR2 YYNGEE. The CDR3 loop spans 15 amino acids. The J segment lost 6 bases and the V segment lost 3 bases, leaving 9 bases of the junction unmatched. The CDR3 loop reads CASSGVPGLSNEQFF. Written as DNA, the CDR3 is TGTGCCAGCAGCGGGGTCCCGGGACTATCCAATGAGCAGTTCTTC.

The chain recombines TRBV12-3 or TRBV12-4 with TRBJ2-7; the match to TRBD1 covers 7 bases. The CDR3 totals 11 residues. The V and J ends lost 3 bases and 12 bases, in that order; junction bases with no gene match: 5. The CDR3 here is CASSFRGGTYF. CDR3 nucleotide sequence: TGTGCCAGCAGTTTTCGAGGGGGCACGTACTTC.

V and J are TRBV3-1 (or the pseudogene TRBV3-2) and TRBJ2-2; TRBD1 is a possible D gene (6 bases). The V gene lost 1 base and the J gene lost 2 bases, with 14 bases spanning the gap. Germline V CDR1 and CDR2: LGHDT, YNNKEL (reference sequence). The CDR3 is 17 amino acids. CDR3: CASSQGWGRGNTGELFF. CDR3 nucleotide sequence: TGTGCCAGCAGCCAAGGGTGGGGCAGGGGTAACACCGGGGAGCTGTTTTTT.

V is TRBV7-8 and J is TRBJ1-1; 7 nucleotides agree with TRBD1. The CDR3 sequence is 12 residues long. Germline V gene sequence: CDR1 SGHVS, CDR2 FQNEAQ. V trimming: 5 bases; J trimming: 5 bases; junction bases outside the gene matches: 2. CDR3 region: CASSPGGTEAFF. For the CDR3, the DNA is TGTGCCAGCAGCCCAGGGGGGACTGAAGCTTTCTTT.

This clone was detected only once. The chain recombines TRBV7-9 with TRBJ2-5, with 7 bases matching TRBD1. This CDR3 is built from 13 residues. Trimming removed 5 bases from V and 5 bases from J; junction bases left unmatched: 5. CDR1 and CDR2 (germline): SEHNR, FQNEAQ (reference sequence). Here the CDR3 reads CASSVRGIETQYF. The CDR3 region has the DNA TGTGCCAGCAGCGTCAGGGGGATTGAGACCCAGTACTTC. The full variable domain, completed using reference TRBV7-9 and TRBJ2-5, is DTGVSQNPRHKITKRGQNVTFRCDPISEHNRLYWYRQTLGQGPEFLTYFQNEAQLEKSRLLSDRFSAERPKGSFSTLEIQRTEQGDSAMYLCASSVRGIETQYFGPGTRLLVL.

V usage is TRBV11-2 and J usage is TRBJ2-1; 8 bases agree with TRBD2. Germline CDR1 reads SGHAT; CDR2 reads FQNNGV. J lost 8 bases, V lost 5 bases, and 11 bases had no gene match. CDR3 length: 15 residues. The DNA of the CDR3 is TGTGCCAGCAGCCCCGGGCAGGGGCGGGGGGATGAGCAGTTCTTC. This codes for CASSPGQGRGDEQFF.

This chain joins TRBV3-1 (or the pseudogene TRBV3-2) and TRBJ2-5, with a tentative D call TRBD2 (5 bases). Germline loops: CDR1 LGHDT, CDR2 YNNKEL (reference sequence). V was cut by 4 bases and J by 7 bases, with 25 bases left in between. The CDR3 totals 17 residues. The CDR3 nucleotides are TGTGCCAGCAGCCCCTATCCGGCGGGCCAGACCCGGGGGACCCAGTACTTC. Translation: CASSPYPAGQTRGTQYF.

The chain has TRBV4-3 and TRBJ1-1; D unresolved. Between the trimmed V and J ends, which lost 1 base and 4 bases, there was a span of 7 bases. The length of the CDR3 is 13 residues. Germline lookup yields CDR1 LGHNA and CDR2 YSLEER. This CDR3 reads CASSQAAATEAFF. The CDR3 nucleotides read TGCGCCAGCAGCCAAGCGGCGGCCACTGAAGCTTTCTTT.

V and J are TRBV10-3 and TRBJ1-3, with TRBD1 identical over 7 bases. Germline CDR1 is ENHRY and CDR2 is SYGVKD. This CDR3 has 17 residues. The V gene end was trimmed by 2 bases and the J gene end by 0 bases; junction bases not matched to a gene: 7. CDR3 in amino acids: CAISEGLGQVSGNTIYF. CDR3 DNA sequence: TGTGCCATCAGTGAGGGCCTAGGACAGGTCTCTGGAAACACCATATATTTT.

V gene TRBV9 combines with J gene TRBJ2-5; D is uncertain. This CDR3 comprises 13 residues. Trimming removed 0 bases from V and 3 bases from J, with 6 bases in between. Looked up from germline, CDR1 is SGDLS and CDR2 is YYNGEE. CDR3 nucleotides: TGTGCCAGCAGCGTAGAGTCAGAAGAGACCCAGTACTTC. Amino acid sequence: CASSVESEETQYF.

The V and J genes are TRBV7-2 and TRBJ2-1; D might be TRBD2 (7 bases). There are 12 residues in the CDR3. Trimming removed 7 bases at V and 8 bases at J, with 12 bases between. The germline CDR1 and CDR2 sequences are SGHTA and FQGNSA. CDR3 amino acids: CASTSGTYEQFF. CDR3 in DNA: TGTGCCAGCACAAGCGGGACATATGAGCAGTTCTTC.